Listed below are T cell receptor beta chains from one sample, sequenced in a study of shared clonotypes between healthy human individuals. Only in-frame clones appear in the TCRdb table, and some are missing; sequencing was by immunoSEQ multiplex PCR. The sample has around 1.4 million clones; around 98.5% are singletons. Input material: naive CD4+ T cells sorted from blood. These receptors came from a man aged 30 to 45 in good health. The CDR3 runs from the conserved cysteine through the conserved F or W. A D gene is named only where the DNA matches it firmly. Some rows mark clone size as missing; the rest say once, few, many or name a class of expanded clone.

clone_size: NA; j_call: TRBJ1-1; v_call: TRBV18; d_call: NA; cdr3_aa: CASSPLQGTNTEAFF; cdr3_nt: TGTGCCAGCTCACCACTCCAGGGGACGAACACTGAAGCTTTCTTT
clone_size: NA; j_call: TRBJ2-6; v_call: TRBV28; d_call: NA; cdr3_aa: CASGPGANVLTF; cdr3_nt: TGTGCCTCCGGGCCTGGGGCCAACGTCCTGACTTTC
clone_size: NA; j_call: TRBJ2-3; v_call: TRBV19; d_call: NA; cdr3_aa: CASSISGSVNTQYF; cdr3_nt: TGTGCCAGTAGTATTTCCGGGAGCGTGAATACGCAGTACTTT
clone_size: NA; j_call: TRBJ2-1; v_call: TRBV27; d_call: TRBD2; cdr3_aa: CASSTPSGRSYNEQFF; cdr3_nt: TGTGCCAGCAGTACACCTAGCGGGAGGTCCTACAATGAGCAGTTCTTC
clone_size: NA; j_call: TRBJ1-5; v_call: TRBV7-9; d_call: TRBD1; cdr3_aa: CASSLGQLNNQPQHF; cdr3_nt: TGTGCCAGCAGCCTGGGACAGTTAAACAATCAGCCCCAGCATTTT
clone_size: once; j_call: TRBJ2-5; v_call: TRBV18; d_call: NA; cdr3_aa: CASSPKSVEETQYF; cdr3_nt: TGTGCCAGCTCACCAAAATCGGTGGAGGAGACCCAGTACTTC
clone_size: NA; j_call: TRBJ1-2; v_call: TRBV6-1; d_call: NA; cdr3_aa: CASSETGHQNGYTF; cdr3_nt: TGTGCCAGCAGTGAAACGGGACACCAAAATGGCTACACCTTC
clone_size: NA; j_call: TRBJ2-3; v_call: TRBV5-5; d_call: TRBD2; cdr3_aa: CASSDLAGTNTDTQYF; cdr3_nt: TGTGCCAGCAGCGATTTAGCGGGAACTAACACAGATACGCAGTATTTT
clone_size: NA; j_call: TRBJ1-5; v_call: TRBV19; d_call: TRBD1; cdr3_aa: CASRDRAHPQHF; cdr3_nt: TGTGCCAGCAGGGACAGGGCCCATCCCCAGCATTTT
clone_size: NA; j_call: TRBJ2-3; v_call: TRBV5-6; d_call: TRBD1; cdr3_aa: CASSSGTGARTDTQYF; cdr3_nt: TGTGCCAGCAGCTCAGGGACAGGCGCGAGGACAGATACGCAGTATTTT
clone_size: NA; j_call: TRBJ2-2; v_call: TRBV9; d_call: NA; cdr3_aa: CASSVATQNTGELFF; cdr3_nt: TGTGCCAGCAGCGTAGCTACGCAGAACACCGGGGAGCTGTTTTTT
clone_size: NA; j_call: TRBJ2-3; v_call: TRBV11-2; d_call: NA; cdr3_aa: CASRYTDTQYF; cdr3_nt: TGTGCCAGCAGGTACACAGATACGCAGTATTTT
clone_size: NA; j_call: TRBJ2-1; v_call: TRBV7-2; d_call: NA; cdr3_aa: CASSLESPGGQFF; cdr3_nt: TGTGCCAGCAGCTTAGAATCTCCTGGTGGGCAGTTCTTC
clone_size: NA; j_call: TRBJ2-1; v_call: TRBV25-1; d_call: TRBD2; cdr3_aa: CASSGHSGSIAYNEQFF; cdr3_nt: TGTGCCAGCAGTGGTCATAGCGGGAGTATCGCCTACAATGAGCAGTTCTTC
clone_size: NA; j_call: TRBJ2-7; v_call: TRBV28; d_call: TRBD1; cdr3_aa: CASRTGPGYEQYF; cdr3_nt: TGTGCCAGCCGGACAGGGCCGGGCTACGAGCAGTACTTC
clone_size: NA; j_call: TRBJ2-7; v_call: TRBV29-1; d_call: TRBD1; cdr3_aa: CSVGTVITYEQYF; cdr3_nt: TGCAGCGTGGGGACAGTCATTACCTACGAGCAGTACTTC
clone_size: NA; j_call: TRBJ2-7; v_call: TRBV7-9; d_call: NA; cdr3_aa: CASSSSLPVSYEQYF; cdr3_nt: TGTGCCAGCAGCTCCTCTCTCCCCGTCTCCTACGAGCAGTACTTC
clone_size: NA; j_call: TRBJ2-3; v_call: TRBV6-5; d_call: NA; cdr3_aa: CASSLGVGDTQYF; cdr3_nt: TGTGCCAGCAGTTTGGGGGTGGGAGATACGCAGTATTTT
clone_size: NA; j_call: TRBJ1-5; v_call: TRBV5-1; d_call: NA; cdr3_aa: CASSVEPTSNQPQHF; cdr3_nt: TGCGCCAGCAGCGTGGAGCCTACTAGCAATCAGCCCCAGCATTTT
clone_size: NA; j_call: TRBJ1-2; v_call: TRBV2; d_call: NA; cdr3_aa: CASNLERTPPGDGYTF; cdr3_nt: TGTGCCAGCAATCTCGAGCGAACACCGCCGGGAGATGGCTACACCTTC
clone_size: NA; j_call: TRBJ2-1; v_call: TRBV29-1; d_call: NA; cdr3_aa: CSVLKWGNEQFF; cdr3_nt: TGCAGCGTCCTTAAGTGGGGAAACGAGCAGTTCTTC
clone_size: NA; j_call: TRBJ2-1; v_call: TRBV19; d_call: TRBD2; cdr3_aa: CASSLSGTSWSDEQFF; cdr3_nt: TGTGCCAGTAGTTTGTCCGGGACTAGTTGGAGCGATGAGCAGTTCTTC
clone_size: NA; j_call: TRBJ2-1; v_call: TRBV10-1; d_call: NA; cdr3_aa: CASSEWSSEQFF; cdr3_nt: TGCGCCAGCAGTGAATGGTCGAGTGAGCAGTTCTTC
clone_size: NA; j_call: TRBJ2-3; v_call: TRBV9; d_call: NA; cdr3_aa: CASSVVGTPFYTADTQYF; cdr3_nt: TGTGCCAGCAGCGTAGTCGGGACTCCTTTCTATACCGCAGATACGCAGTATTTT
clone_size: NA; j_call: TRBJ2-7; v_call: TRBV27; d_call: NA; cdr3_aa: CASSLSFERTYEQYF; cdr3_nt: TGTGCCAGCAGTTTATCGTTCGAGAGGACCTACGAGCAGTACTTC
clone_size: once; j_call: TRBJ1-1; v_call: TRBV6-1; d_call: NA; cdr3_aa: CASSNRMGTEAFF; cdr3_nt: TGTGCCAGCAGTAACAGGATGGGCACTGAAGCTTTCTTT
clone_size: NA; j_call: TRBJ1-2; v_call: TRBV29-1; d_call: NA; cdr3_aa: CSVSPQGRSVPYGYTF; cdr3_nt: TGCAGCGTCTCCCCACAGGGACGGTCGGTCCCCTATGGCTACACCTTC
clone_size: NA; j_call: TRBJ2-7; v_call: TRBV10-3; d_call: NA; cdr3_aa: CAISDQGRGGEQYF; cdr3_nt: TGTGCCATCAGTGACCAGGGTAGGGGCGGCGAGCAGTACTTC
clone_size: NA; j_call: TRBJ2-7; v_call: TRBV12-5; d_call: NA; cdr3_aa: CASGLVLGPGGAYEQYF; cdr3_nt: TGTGCTAGTGGTTTGGTACTGGGGCCAGGAGGGGCCTACGAGCAGTACTTC
clone_size: NA; j_call: TRBJ2-7; v_call: TRBV28; d_call: TRBD1; cdr3_aa: CASTPGGGDEQYF; cdr3_nt: TGTGCCAGCACCCCAGGGGGCGGAGACGAGCAGTACTTC
clone_size: NA; j_call: TRBJ2-5; v_call: TRBV5-4; d_call: NA; cdr3_aa: CASSGGGTGPQPETQYF; cdr3_nt: TGTGCCAGCAGTGGGGGCGGTACAGGTCCTCAGCCGGAGACCCAGTACTTC
clone_size: NA; j_call: TRBJ2-7; v_call: TRBV28; d_call: TRBD1; cdr3_aa: CASSGGQGLAYEQYF; cdr3_nt: TGTGCCAGCAGCGGTGGACAGGGGCTAGCCTACGAGCAGTACTTC